This record concerns one T cell receptor (beta chain) sequence. The sample belongs to a study of shared clonotypes between healthy human individuals. This table comes from immunoSEQ multiplex PCR, and its TCRdb copy is limited to in-frame clones, with some not included. The top ten clones hold around 1.6% of a sample with roughly 700,000 clones, roughly 70% of them seen once. CDR1 is SGHRS and CDR2 is YFSETQ in the germline V gene. The CDR3 is 16 amino acids. The junction had 3 bases not matched to a gene; V was cut back by 4 bases and J by 5 bases. This chain links TRBV5-1 with TRBJ2-2; 15 nucleotides agree with TRBD2. The sequence came from a young woman in good health. Material for sequencing was memory CD4+ T cells sorted from blood. Subset defined: CD45RA-negative fraction. The CDR3 sequence is CASSQGLAGGTGELFF. The CDR3, as DNA: TGCGCCAGCAGCCAGGGACTAGCGGGAGGAACCGGGGAGCTGTTTTTT.